This TCR beta chain is drawn from a study of shared clonotypes between healthy human individuals. Across the study: Three plates were used per donor for CD4 naive, three for CD4 memory, two for CD8 naive and one for CD8 memory.

Overall study results and limits: A handful of donors shared around 5% of their naive CD4 clonotypes. Among non-shared clonotypes, generation probabilities were lower than among those shared by all four donors.

Assay: immunoSEQ multiplex PCR; the TCRdb copy retains only in-frame clones and omits some. The table shows 2 million to 2.5 million clones, with approximately 93% occurring only once. The J segment lost 2 bases and the V segment lost 4 bases, leaving 5 bases of the junction unmatched. Germline V gene lookup returns CDR1 ENHRY and CDR2 SYGVKD. The CDR3 totals 17 residues. Comment on this clone: Its matching antigen is unknown.

The TCR was taken from a man aged 18 to 30 in good health. Some clones in this sample may be carry-over from other donors' samples. The V gene is TRBV10-3, the J gene TRBJ2-2, with 12 nucleotides matching TRBD2. The material sequenced was naive CD4+ T cells from PBMCs. Specified subset: CD45RA+ positively selected. DNA of the CDR3: TGTGCCATCAGTGCCGCTAGCGGGAGGGCTAACACCGGGGAGCTGTTTTTT. Encoded protein: CAISAASGRANTGELFF.